Given below is one T cell receptor (beta chain) in context. Its antigen remains unidentified. To prepare the library, 5' RACE was applied. Preparation of each TCR library used around 3.5 ug of total RNA. cDNA was synthesized with SMARTScribe reverse transcriptase in eight separate reactions per sample. During cDNA synthesis, template switching was used to introduce unique molecular identifiers that contained a 6-nucleotide sample barcode. Amplification of TCRalpha and TCRbeta cDNA involved two nested PCRs of roughly 16 and 10 cycles, and each PCR was followed by bead purification. Before amplification, the cDNA was both treated with uracil DNA-glycosylase and purified with the QIAquick PCR purification kit. The second PCR added Illumina TruSeq-compatible adapters along with sample-specific barcodes. TapeStation and Qubit were used to check library quality and concentration, and about 5 ng of each library was pooled. Pooled libraries were sequenced on an Illumina HiSeq2500 single-index Rapid Run with 2 x 100 bp reads and custom sequencing primers. The authors' analysis ran thus. UMI-based consensus assembly with MiGEC version 1.2.6 was used to correct PCR and sequencing errors. V(D)J alignment, clonotype assembly and CDR3 extraction were performed with MiXCR version 2.1.1. To normalise gene usage, clonotype sharing and MAIT/NKT TCR abundance, the top 1000, 10 000 and 20 000 clonotypes in each sample were analysed. After downsampling to 27 000 UMIs, diversity was calculated as the inverse Simpson index using the vegan R package. Paired Mann-Whitney U tests were applied to discordant twin pairs, and Benjamini-Hochberg correction was used for multiple testing. The reads went through TCRdb reprocessing, and each CDR3 protein sequence gets one entry with no DNA. It is TCRdb's table, rather than the study itself, that gives the V and J calls and clone size. For this sample, the table gives about 210,000 distinct CDR3 sequences. The ten largest account for roughly 8% of the sample.

This specimen comes from a study of monozygotic twins with inflammatory bowel disease (dated by TCRdb to 2018 to 2020). For context, the study as a whole: The full study comprised around 30 monozygotic twin pairs: nine German pairs (four IBD-concordant, five IBD-discordant) and 19 IBD-discordant Danish pairs. The search for disease-associated traits relied mainly on comparing, within discordant pairs, IBD patients with their genetically identical healthy co-twins. Each individual had, on average, about 151 000 unique TCRalpha sequences and 181 000 unique TCRbeta sequences available for analysis. Study-wide conclusions, independent of this receptor: A decrease in TCRbeta repertoire diversity, as measured by inverse Simpson index, was observed in IBD patients compared with their healthy co-twins. No difference in repertoire similarity was observed between concordant and discordant twins, possibly owing to limited statistical power. The results gave no support for a single strong signal or clonotype linked to IBD. The analysis was unable to tell different T cell subtypes apart. Compared with healthy twins, IBD patients shared fewer clonotypes with other individuals, and the difference was most pronounced in patients with signs of disease activity. Differing immunosuppressive treatments among patients may have added background noise and inter-individual variability to the repertoires.

From each donor, a roughly 2.5 ml peripheral blood sample was collected into PAXgene tubes and stored at -80 degrees C. Without any T cell sorting, total RNA was extracted from whole blood using the PAXgene blood miRNA kit on an automated QIAcube. Peripheral blood from monozygotic twin pairs, either concordant or discordant for inflammatory bowel disease, underwent deep TCRalpha and TCRbeta repertoire profiling that used unique molecular barcoding. Smoking habits were recorded for all twin pairs, and each individual was classified as a current, former or never smoker. The sequence was obtained from a human donor with ulcerative colitis or Crohn's disease, or a healthy co-twin of an affected twin (not recorded which). Sample: blood.

The CDR3 loop reads CASSLGGTSGTDTQYF. The sequence links TRBV5-1 to TRBJ2-3; the TRBD2 assignment by TCRdb is unverifiable without DNA. Its CDR3 holds 16 amino acids, cysteine through phenylalanine. A DNA sequence was not provided. As encoded in the germline V gene, CDR1 is SGHRS while CDR2 is YFSETQ.